One T cell receptor beta chain is described in this entry. Its antigen is still unknown. These data belong to a study of T cells expressing NK-cell markers. Study as a whole: Repertoires of TCR beta were obtained from T cells sorted as CD3+CD56+NKG2C+, CD3+CD56+NKG2C- and CD3+CD56-NKG2C+. Whole-study findings and limits: Among four donors, these clonotypes also ranked first in the CD3+CD56-NKG2C+ fraction.

TCRdb reprocessed the 5' RACE reads and keeps a single row for each CDR3 protein, giving no DNA. The sample table includes some 440,000 distinct CDR3 sequences. The CDR3 loop spans 11 amino acids. Sequencing was performed on blood T cells: a sorted CD56 or NKG2C T cell subset, CD4+ or CD8+ T cells, or bulk PBMC T cells (not recorded which). The V gene is TRBV12-3 or TRBV12-4, the J gene TRBJ1-2. This clonotype was obtained from a woman in her 50s in good health. The CDR3 protein is CASSSGGGYTF.